This TCR beta chain was identified in a study of read filtering for tumor transcriptome and immune sequencing. The CDR3 is 14 residues long. By proportion, this clonotype is hyperexpanded. Its matching antigen is unknown. Notes on the study in general: Sorted CD138-negative bone marrow cells were not purified T cells.

This library used 300 to 450 ng RNA and molecular barcoded adaptors spanning alpha/delta and beta/gamma chains. TCRdb fed the reads into MiXCR, producing one record per CDR3 protein. The sample has about 15 distinct CDR3 sequences. Sequenced input: a population of CD138-negative cells sorted from bone marrow. The clonotype was recovered from a donor aged 40 or over with multiple myeloma. This table probably holds off-target reads from a library built for another chain. This chain connects TRBV21-1 to TRBJ2-1; TRBD1 reflects the table's D call only, with no check against the DNA. TRBV21-1 is marked as a pseudogene. Here the CDR3 DNA reads TGTGCCACCCCGCCCCGGATGACACGCGATGAGCAGTTCTTC. This gives the protein CATPPRMTRDEQFF.